Below, 16 T cell receptor beta chains from the same sample are listed, as sequenced in a study of immune cell composition in non-small cell lung cancer. The method was immunoSEQ multiplex PCR; TCRdb's version includes in-frame clones alone and lacks a portion of them. The sample holds over 2,500 clones, around four fifths seen once. The sample was lung tumor tissue. The receptor source for this set is a human donor with non-small cell lung cancer.

The chain joins TRBV25-1 to TRBJ1-3; D is perhaps TRBD1 (5 bases). V gave up 8 bases and J gave up 0 bases, with 14 bases separating them. Per the germline V gene, CDR1 is MGHDK and CDR2 is SYGVNS. This CDR3 has 15 residues. The CDR3 protein is CASGPGRPSGNTIYF. The CDR3 DNA reads TGTGCCAGCGGTCCAGGGAGGCCCTCTGGAAACACCATATATTTT.

J is TRBJ2-7 and V is TRBV27, with D possibly TRBD2 on 6 matching bases. Germline assignment: CDR1 MNHEY and CDR2 SMNVEV (reference sequence). The V and J ends lost 5 bases and 2 bases respectively, with 16 bases between them. There are 15 residues in the CDR3. The CDR3 is CASSPSSRGTYEQYF. The CDR3 nucleotides read TGTGCCAGCAGTCCCTCGTCACGCGGGACCTACGAGCAGTACTTC.

The rearrangement uses TRBV11-2 and TRBJ2-3, with D perhaps TRBD2 (5 bases). The germline V gene encodes CDR1 SGHAT and CDR2 FQNNGV. Trimming cost V 3 bases and J 4 bases, with 11 bases left between them. This CDR3 is 14 amino acids long. CDR3 DNA sequence: TGTGCCAGCAGCTTCAATACTAGGGCAGATACGCAGTATTTT. It encodes CASSFNTRADTQYF.

The chain is built from TRBV27 and TRBJ1-5; D unresolved. The CDR3 runs to 13 residues. The ends were cut back, 2 bases at V and 7 bases at J, with 9 bases in the middle. CDR1 is MNHEY, CDR2 SMNVEV, per germline (reference sequence). This CDR3 is CASSLEGGQPQHF. The CDR3 DNA is TGTGCCAGCAGTTTAGAGGGTGGACAGCCCCAGCATTTT.

The chain links TRBV29-1 to TRBJ2-1, with 7 bases identical to TRBD2. The V segment lost 5 bases and the J segment 1 base; nucleotides outside the gene matches: 2. There are 13 residues in the CDR3. Germline lookup yields CDR1 SQVTM and CDR2 ANQGSEA. CDR3 sequence reads: CSVRRESYNEQFF. CDR3 sequence (DNA): TGCAGCGTTCGGCGGGAGTCCTACAATGAGCAGTTCTTC.

The rearrangement joins TRBV10-1 to TRBJ2-1; 10 nucleotides line up with TRBD2. Germline lookup yields CDR1 WNHNN and CDR2 SYGVQD (reference sequence). The V and J ends lost 5 bases and 8 bases, in that order; junction bases with no gene match: 12. This CDR3 comprises 16 residues. The CDR3 coding sequence is TGCGCCAGCAGTTACTCGGCTAGCGGGAGTTTCGATGAGCAGTTCTTC. Translating it yields CASSYSASGSFDEQFF.

The rearrangement links TRBV7-9 to TRBJ1-2; weak D call: TRBD1 (5 bases). Germline V lookup: CDR1 SEHNR, CDR2 FQNEAQ (reference sequence). This CDR3 comprises 13 residues. V gave up 6 bases and J gave up 2 bases, with 10 bases separating them. The CDR3 is CASSGALNYGYTF. In DNA form, the CDR3 reads TGTGCCAGCAGTGGGGCCCTAAACTATGGCTACACCTTC.

The genes are TRBV6-5 and TRBJ1-2; 7 bases agree with TRBD1. The CDR3 consists of 16 residues. CDR1 and CDR2 from the germline V gene are MNHEY and SVGAGI. Germline trimming cut 3 bases from V and 8 bases from J; bases unmatched to any gene: 15. CDR3 loop: CASSYAQQGKNRGYTF. CDR3 in DNA: TGTGCCAGCAGTTATGCACAACAGGGGAAAAATCGGGGCTACACCTTC.

This clone was counted once. V and J are TRBV15 and TRBJ2-3; TRBD2 matches at 11 bases. The CDR3 contains 14 residues. Per the germline V gene, CDR1 is LNHNV and CDR2 is YYDKDF (reference sequence). The junction had 5 bases not matched to a gene; V was cut back by 7 bases and J by 5 bases. This CDR3 reads CATTPGLAEDTQYF. Written as DNA, the CDR3 is TGTGCCACCACCCCGGGACTAGCGGAAGATACGCAGTATTTT. The variable domain in full, completed from reference TRBV15 and TRBJ2-3, reads DAMVIQNPRYQVTQFGKPVTLSCSQTLNHNVMYWYQQKSSQAPKLLFHYYDKDFNNEADTPDNFQSRRPNTSFCFLDIRSPGLGDTAMYLCATTPGLAEDTQYFGPGTRLTVL.

The gene calls are TRBV5-1 and TRBJ2-1; D gene uncertain. Germline CDR1 and CDR2: SGHRS and YFSETQ. V was clipped by 0 bases and J by 5 bases, with 6 bases between them. This CDR3 region has 13 residues. CDR3 DNA: TGCGCCAGCAGCTTGGACAGAGACAATGAGCAGTTCTTC. It yields the protein CASSLDRDNEQFF.

For the CDR3, the DNA is TGTGCCAGCAGCCCCAGACTAGCGGGGGCGCAAGGGGGTCAAGAGACCCAGTACTTC. Amino acid sequence: CASSPRLAGAQGGQETQYF. V gene TRBV4-2 combines with J gene TRBJ2-5; TRBD2 agrees at 12 bases. CDR3 length: 19 residues. Germline CDR1 is LGHNA and CDR2 is YNFKEQ. J gave up 2 bases and V 4 bases, and 14 bases lay outside the gene matches.

The chain uses TRBV9 and TRBJ1-4; 10 nucleotides agree with TRBD1. The CDR3 is 15 residues long. From germline, CDR1 is SGDLS and CDR2 YYNGEE. V was clipped by 3 bases and J by 6 bases; unmatched bases: 5. CDR3 amino acids: CASSAAGTGDEKLFF. The DNA of the CDR3 is TGTGCCAGCAGCGCCGCCGGGACAGGGGATGAAAAACTGTTTTTT.

The rearrangement links TRBV2 to TRBJ2-7; TRBD1 might be the D (5 bases). Germline V gives CDR1 SNHLY, CDR2 FYNNEI. V was pared by 4 bases and J by 0 bases, with 10 bases between. This CDR3 spans 14 amino acids. The chain's CDR3 is CASSVGQASYEQYF. CDR3 nucleotides: TGTGCCAGCAGTGTCGGACAAGCCTCCTACGAGCAGTACTTC.

The V call is TRBV29-1, the J call TRBJ2-1; D is possibly TRBD2 (5 bases). The CDR3 spans 15 residues. The germline V and J ends were trimmed by 5 bases and 7 bases, with 21 bases remaining between them. Germline lookup yields CDR1 SQVTM and CDR2 ANQGSEA. The CDR3 sequence is CSVTSSRGAVNEQFF. CDR3 DNA sequence: TGCAGCGTTACCTCCTCCCGGGGAGCAGTAAATGAGCAGTTCTTC.

J is TRBJ1-2 and V is TRBV28, with 7 bases lining up with TRBD1. With 3 bases clipped from V and 3 bases from J, the junction kept 4 bases outside the gene matches. This CDR3 has 14 amino acids. Germline V gene lookup returns CDR1 MDHEN and CDR2 SYDVKM. The CDR3, as DNA: TGTGCCAGCAGTTTGACAGGGCTAGACTATGGCTACACCTTC. Residues: CASSLTGLDYGYTF.

The V and J genes are TRBV28 and TRBJ2-7, with 15 bases that match TRBD2. The CDR3 covers 15 residues. The ends lost 6 bases at V and 4 bases at J; junction bases unmatched: 4. The germline CDR1 and CDR2 sequences are MDHEN and SYDVKM. This CDR3 reads CASRAGTSGRYEQYF. The CDR3 region has the DNA TGTGCCAGCAGGGCCGGGACTAGCGGGAGGTACGAGCAGTACTTC.